A selection of T cell receptor beta chains follows, all from one sample in a study of T cell repertoires in cytomegalovirus infection. No antigen has been identified for these receptors. TCRdb re-called the reads through MiXCR, storing one row per CDR3 protein. The sample lists roughly 160,000 distinct CDR3 sequences; about 22% were seen once. This specimen was CD8+ T cells from cultured PBMCs, taken from culture after CMV antigen stimulation. Source of these receptors: a human donor in good health (CMV status not recorded). Some clones in this sample may be carry-over from other donors' samples. Each CDR3 is given with its conserved first and last residue. D genes are given only for firm matches. Clone size is not always given. Where it is, it says once, few, many or a class for expanded clones.

V gene,J gene,D gene,clone size,CDR3 protein,CDR3 DNA
TRBV7-9,TRBJ2-5,-,-,CASSFQRSRDWTQYF,TGTGCCAGCAGCTTCCAGAGGTCCCGCGATTGGACCCAGTACTTC
TRBV6-6,TRBJ2-5,-,-,CASSNLDRHWQETQYF,TGTGCCAGCAGCAACCTCGACAGGCACTGGCAAGAGACCCAGTACTTC
TRBV13,TRBJ2-1,TRBD2,-,CASSLGVTSGYNEQFF,TGTGCCAGCAGCTTAGGCGTGACTAGCGGCTACAATGAGCAGTTCTTC
TRBV7-2,TRBJ2-2,-,many,CASSLGSPADTGELFF,TGTGCCAGCAGCTTAGGGAGCCCCGCAGACACCGGGGAGCTGTTTTTT
TRBV28,TRBJ1-1,-,-,CASSFPENTEAFF,TGTGCCAGCAGTTTTCCGGAGAACACTGAAGCTTTCTTT
TRBV7-6,TRBJ1-1,-,few,CASSRKGTEAFF,TGTGCCAGCAGCCGAAAGGGAACTGAAGCTTTCTTT
TRBV12-3/TRBV12-4,TRBJ1-2,TRBD1,few,CASSPYSGQFNYGYTF,TGTGCCAGCAGTCCTTACTCGGGACAGTTTAACTATGGCTACACCTTC
TRBV20-1,TRBJ2-6,TRBD1,few,CSARPDRVSGANVLTF,TGCAGTGCTAGACCCGACAGGGTATCTGGGGCCAACGTCCTGACTTTC
TRBV7-8,TRBJ2-1,TRBD2,-,CASSLDGGVWNEQFF,TGTGCCAGCAGCTTAGACGGGGGGGTCTGGAATGAGCAGTTCTTC
TRBV24-1,TRBJ2-2,-,few,CATSVRQEFTGELFF,TGTGCCACCAGTGTGAGGCAGGAATTCACCGGGGAGCTGTTTTTT
TRBV6-1,TRBJ1-5,TRBD1,once,CASIGRGFQPQHF,TGTGCCAGCATCGGCAGGGGGTTCCAGCCCCAGCATTTT
TRBV12-3/TRBV12-4,TRBJ1-2,-,-,CASSPSTGSGYTF,TGTGCCAGCAGCCCATCGACCGGGTCGGGCTACACCTTC
TRBV7-2,TRBJ1-5,TRBD1,few,CASSFRQGGGNQPQHF,TGTGCCAGCAGCTTTCGACAGGGCGGGGGCAATCAGCCCCAGCATTTT
TRBV7-2,TRBJ2-3,-,-,CASGDWATDTQYF,TGTGCCAGCGGCGACTGGGCCACAGATACGCAGTATTTT
TRBV14,TRBJ2-3,-,-,CASSPRGSRTDTQYF,TGTGCCAGCAGCCCTAGGGGTTCCCGCACAGATACGCAGTATTTT
TRBV7-6,TRBJ2-3,TRBD1,once,CASSRPGTGGAVSDTQYF,TGTGCCAGCAGCCGTCCCGGGACAGGTGGGGCGGTTTCAGATACGCAGTATTTT
TRBV11-2,TRBJ2-2,TRBD1,-,CASSLETTGGKAGELFF,TGTGCCAGCAGCTTAGAAACGACAGGGGGAAAAGCCGGGGAGCTGTTTTTT
TRBV7-9,TRBJ2-3,TRBD1,-,CASSLGQALEDTQYF,TGTGCCAGCAGCCTGGGACAGGCCCTGGAAGATACGCAGTATTTT
TRBV6-2/TRBV6-3,TRBJ2-7,-,few,CASSTTTALPYEQYF,TGTGCCAGCAGTACTACAACAGCCCTTCCCTACGAGCAGTACTTC
TRBV12-3/TRBV12-4,TRBJ2-7,-,few,CASTPSGVSYEQYF,TGTGCCAGCACCCCTTCGGGGGTCTCCTACGAGCAGTACTTC
TRBV7-6,TRBJ1-2,TRBD1,few,CASSLSPLRQGAQNGYTF,TGTGCCAGCAGCTTAAGTCCTCTAAGACAGGGGGCGCAGAATGGCTACACCTTC
TRBV7-2,TRBJ2-1,TRBD2,many,CASSLGAPSGTYNEQFF,TGTGCCAGCAGCTTAGGGGCCCCTAGCGGGACCTACAATGAGCAGTTCTTC
TRBV12-3/TRBV12-4,TRBJ1-1,-,few,CASSPGPAAEAFF,TGTGCCAGCAGTCCAGGGCCGGCGGCTGAAGCTTTCTTT
TRBV14,TRBJ2-2,TRBD1,once,CASRDRGTGELFF,TGTGCCAGCCGGGACAGGGGCACCGGGGAGCTGTTTTTT
TRBV19,TRBJ2-2,-,few,CASSVMGNGELFF,TGTGCCAGTAGTGTAATGGGGAACGGGGAGCTGTTTTTT
TRBV6-1,TRBJ1-2,-,-,CASTTATDTGGYTF,TGTGCCAGCACAACGGCGACGGATACGGGTGGCTACACCTTC
TRBV29-1,TRBJ2-1,-,few,CSVSTGEQFF,TGCAGCGTTTCTACCGGTGAGCAGTTCTTC
TRBV27,TRBJ1-1,-,-,CASSRGPYTEAFF,TGTGCCAGCAGCCGGGGACCGTACACTGAAGCTTTCTTT
TRBV7-9,TRBJ1-4,TRBD1,few,CASSQRQGNEKLFF,TGTGCCAGCAGCCAAAGACAGGGAAATGAAAAACTGTTTTTT
TRBV12-3/TRBV12-4,TRBJ2-1,-,-,CASTPLRNNEQFF,TGTGCCAGCACTCCGTTGAGGAACAATGAGCAGTTCTTC
TRBV4-1,TRBJ2-1,TRBD2,-,CASSQEAGGLDEQFF,TGCGCCAGCAGCCAAGAAGCGGGGGGTTTAGATGAGCAGTTCTTC
TRBV7-8,TRBJ2-7,TRBD1,-,CASSPTGLTYEQYF,TGTGCCAGCAGCCCGACAGGGCTCACCTACGAGCAGTACTTC
TRBV23-1,TRBJ2-7,TRBD2,-,CASSQYTAGLAGADPYEQYF,TGCGCCAGCAGTCAGTACACCGCTGGACTAGCGGGGGCCGATCCCTACGAGCAGTACTTC
TRBV7-2,TRBJ2-7,-,-,CASSLTPEKTYEQYF,TGTGCCAGCAGCTTAACCCCGGAGAAAACCTACGAGCAGTACTTC
TRBV12-3/TRBV12-4,TRBJ2-5,TRBD1,-,CASRGQGVGETQYF,TGTGCCAGCAGAGGACAGGGAGTGGGAGAGACCCAGTACTTC
TRBV6-6,TRBJ1-1,-,-,CASSYGRQGTEAFF,TGTGCCAGCAGTTACGGTAGGCAGGGAACTGAAGCTTTCTTT
TRBV12-3/TRBV12-4,TRBJ2-1,TRBD2,-,CASSPAGGRNEQFF,TGTGCCAGCAGTCCAGCGGGGGGCCGGAATGAGCAGTTCTTC
TRBV7-9,TRBJ1-5,-,-,CASSGGGPGGRPQHF,TGTGCCAGCAGCGGGGGAGGGCCGGGGGGACGGCCCCAGCATTTT
TRBV4-1,TRBJ1-5,-,-,CASRQARGLNQPQHF,TGCGCCAGCAGACAAGCACGGGGCCTAAATCAGCCCCAGCATTTT
TRBV6-1,TRBJ1-5,-,-,CASSRFSSRTGSRSNQPQHF,TGTGCCAGCAGCCGATTCTCCTCCCGGACGGGCTCGAGGTCCAATCAGCCCCAGCATTTT
TRBV24-1,TRBJ2-7,-,few,CATSDLLDSYEQYF,TGTGCCACCAGTGACCTACTCGACAGTTACGAGCAGTACTTC
TRBV7-6,TRBJ2-3,-,few,CASSLRLGTDTQYF,TGTGCCAGCAGCCTTCGACTAGGCACAGATACGCAGTATTTT
TRBV7-2,TRBJ2-1,-,few,CASSGSVEQFF,TGTGCCAGCAGCGGGTCAGTGGAGCAGTTCTTC
TRBV27,TRBJ1-4,TRBD1,few,CASSPRQGQNEKLFF,TGTGCCAGCAGTCCAAGACAGGGCCAAAATGAAAAACTGTTTTTT
TRBV15,TRBJ2-2,TRBD1,once,CATSSGQASNTGELFF,TGTGCCACCAGCAGCGGACAGGCCTCGAACACCGGGGAGCTGTTTTTT
TRBV12-3/TRBV12-4,TRBJ1-1,-,-,CASSLDRAMNTEAFF,TGTGCCAGCAGTTTAGACAGGGCAATGAACACTGAAGCTTTCTTT